This T cell receptor beta chain was captured in a study of cytomegalovirus exposure and HLA in healthy donors (TCRdb year 2017). With respect to the entire study: According to an earlier analysis of 550 to 750 of the donors, some 180 million T cells yielded 100 million or so unique TCR beta sequences and approximately 280 Gb of sequence data. An early release that covered approximately 600 HLA-typed donors contained approximately 300 gigabases of sequencing data and 85 million to 100 million unique TCR sequences. Among the roughly 400 genotyped donors, around 81% belonged to the genetic ancestry cluster associated with self-reported Caucasian donors. The aim of the study was to test whether cataloging public T cell receptors could identify signatures of past pathogen exposure. Using immunosequencing, the study profiled T cell repertoires from about 620 subjects and related those repertoires to cytomegalovirus serostatus. A separate validation cohort of 90 to 150 different subjects was used in addition to the approximately 670-subject first cohort. The study combined high-throughput TCR immunosequencing, statistical association of individual TCRs with disease status, and machine learning to predict cytomegalovirus infection status. To study patterns of TCR occurrence, a later analysis re-analyzed previously published TCR beta repertoires from 700 or so donors and added high-resolution HLA genotyping. Rather than drawing on any new phenotypic data, the later analysis identified candidate immune exposures from TCR beta sequences and the way those sequences occurred across donors. An earlier analysis of 450 to 750 of the donors used high-throughput TCR beta sequencing to judge whether each TCR beta V gene segment behaved as functional or pseudogenic. Donor age, sex, ethnicity and CMV serostatus were collected together with the repertoire data. Genome-wide SNP genotypes for about 65% of the roughly 670 donors were used in a later genetic analysis, which treated that subset as a discovery cohort. Every discovery cohort repertoire had been produced on one sequencing platform. HLA typing covered class I and class II loci at four-digit resolution. Typing coverage varied by locus: roughly 620-640 donors for A, B, C, DRB1 and DQB1; approximately 500 for DQA1; approximately 610 for DPA1; roughly 450 for DPB1. Four to six DR-DQ haplotypes were handled as single units for association and clustering because linkage in the cohort was strong. Across 398 genotyped donors of the cohort, an average of 235,054 unique TCR beta nucleotide sequences per donor were sequenced, and 15% to 20% of those sequences were non-productive. The full study reports these points: V-gene and J-gene trimming of TCR beta chains was associated with a missense DCLRE1C variant in a later genetic analysis, and the association was replicated in an independent cohort. According to a later analysis, TCR association rates differed among HLA loci, with DRB1 alleles showing the most associated TCRs and HLA-C alleles showing the fewest. A later analysis found that HLA-associated TCR beta chains were more clonally expanded and had lower generation probabilities than equally common non-associated chains. The earlier analysis of approximately 560 of the donors excluded some 15 rarely observed V segments, including chromosome 9 orphons, because counts were too low. In a later analysis, several top co-occurrence clusters were reported to appear linked to parvovirus B19, influenza, CMV and Epstein-Barr virus. Compared with the approximately 700-donor mean, donors in an Asian-associated ancestry cluster had fewer N-insertions in productive TCRs, according to a later genetic analysis. Most CMV-associated TCR beta chains appeared to be HLA-restricted in a later analysis, and the HLA associations seemed to be driven largely by CMV exposure. In vitro tests confirmed that a few of the cytomegalovirus-associated TCR beta chains recognize cytomegalovirus antigens. Because the 87-base-pair reads could not distinguish some IMGT-functional V segments, including TRBV6-2 and TRBV6-3, those segments were excluded. A cluster of highly shared sequence variants was judged likely to be a technical artifact of the sequencing pipeline. Correlated functional status among segregating V segments might reflect linkage disequilibrium, but an unknown experimental factor could not be ruled out. The study gave a list of some 150 TCR beta chains associated with cytomegalovirus. Presence/absence analyses assumed roughly uniform sequencing depth across donors, an assumption that may not hold. According to the authors, the approach could potentially be generalized to other disease states and immunological phenotypes. Immune exposure information for the cohort was limited to CMV serostatus. In this cohort, only TCR beta chains were sequenced, and detectable features were limited by the absence of alpha or paired-chain data. When HLA alleles, especially DR and DQ, strongly co-occurred, attributing TCR associations to individual alleles was difficult. A further reported finding was that TCR beta sequences accurately predicted the HLA-A and HLA-B alleles for most subjects in the first cohort. Specific HLA alleles were associated with around 18,000 TCR beta sequences at a false discovery rate of 0.05 in a later analysis. The classifier was reported to diagnose cytomegalovirus status with high specificity and sensitivity in both the original and validation cohorts. While some public TCRs were present in many individuals, most TCR sequences turned up only very rarely across donors. HLA typing was unavailable for some donors at each locus, so association tests used only the typed subset. In an earlier analysis of 587 of the donors, most TCR beta V segments appeared in productive rearrangements about 90% or about 30% of the time, broadly matching IMGT annotations.

V lost 2 bases and J lost 5 bases, and the count of bases not matched to a germline gene is 7. CDR1 and CDR2 are drawn from the germline V gene: SGDLS, YYNGEE. From the cysteine through the phenylalanine, the CDR3 covers 14 amino acids. The CDR3 DNA has 42 bases and is translated from base 1. Library method: the immunoSEQ multiplex PCR assay. A mixture of 60 forward primers for TCR Vbeta segments and 13 reverse primers for TCR Jbeta segments was used in the multiplex PCR. The CDR3 region of rearranged TCR beta genes was amplified from genomic DNA by a multiplex PCR assay. On the Illumina HiSeq System, the amplified TCR beta libraries were sequenced as 87-base-pair reads. In the authors' own workflow: In a later analysis, about 80 million unique TCR beta chains were counted across the approximately 620 repertoires, and roughly 11 million of these chains were shared by at least two donors. A nearest-neighbor algorithm error-corrected the raw reads and collapsed the reads into unique sequences, merging closely related sequences to remove PCR and sequencing errors. V, D and J gene segments were assigned by aligning CDR3 sequences to IMGT reference sequences. For a sequence to be retained, at least a six-nucleotide match to both a V gene segment and a J gene segment was required. A rearrangement counted as productive if the CDR3 had no stop codons and remained in frame with V and J, and every other rearrangement counted as non-productive. Following IMGT convention, CDR3 was defined as the stretch from the second conserved V-encoded cysteine to the conserved J-encoded phenylalanine. In an earlier analysis of around 570 of the donors, sequences lacking an unambiguous match to a single V gene segment were excluded. An earlier analysis of just under 600 of the donors called V segments functional above 56.7% productive rearrangements and segregating when the between-donor standard deviation exceeded 5%. To diagnose cytomegalovirus status from the catalog of TCR beta chain sequences, a statistical classification framework was built. In a later analysis, V and J genes were assigned by comparing TCR nucleotide sequences against IMGT/GENE-DB human TR gene sequences. In a later analysis, CDR3 sequences and most-parsimonious VDJ recombination scenarios were assigned using the TCRdist pipeline. A later analysis defined each TCR beta chain by its CDR3 amino acid sequence plus V-gene family, and excluded reads lacking a unique V-gene family. A later analysis removed 600 or so highly shared, low-generation-probability nucleotide sequences to deal with suspected cross-contamination and a sequencing artifact. For each public chain, a later analysis derived a clonal expansion index from normalized ranks of inferred template counts within each repertoire. In a later analysis, generation probabilities were computed using a VDJ recombination model fitted to out-of-frame rearrangements, and the results were checked against IGoR. In a later analysis, hypergeometric tests were used to score TCR-TCR, TCR-HLA and TCR-CMV co-occurrence, with a repertoire-size bias correction applied to TCR pairs. In a later analysis, false discovery rates were estimated by permuting HLA or CMV assignments 20 times. In a later analysis, co-occurring TCRs were grouped with DBSCAN, and TCRdist sequence similarity was added when clustering was performed within HLA-allele-positive subsets. Repertoires with fewer than 30,000 or more than 120,000 public chains, plus five repertoires with anomalous nucleotide sharing, were excluded from co-occurrence clustering. The table was pulled from immuneACCESS by TCRdb, which kept in-frame rearrangements only. Such tables lose some clones; where checked, under half of the loss comes from unresolved V genes, and the rest has no known cause. V, J and clone size derive from that table, while D and trimming were established from the DNA sequence. The sample records some 140,000 clones, roughly 85% of which are singletons. The ten largest clones represent less than 7% of the sample.

This clone has a handful of counts. Its antigen remains undetermined. The input lacks base qualities; no much larger clone sits a single base away. The cohort comprised approximately 700 healthy bone marrow donors. At the time of sampling, all cohort members were nominally healthy, though unrecorded immune exposures were likely present. The donor was CMV seropositive and was included in the group of 250 to 350 seropositive cohort members. A peripheral blood sample was provided by each donor, and peripheral blood mononuclear cells were used for TCR beta sequencing. Genomic DNA was extracted from the blood cell samples with the Qiagen DNeasy Blood Extraction Kit.

The chain is encoded by TRBV9 joined to TRBJ2-7; 7 middle bases align to TRBD1. The sequencing sample was made of PBMCs. This receptor was identified in a woman under 40 in good health and CMV-seropositive. The DNA sequence follows: TGTGCCAGCAGCGTGGGACAGACGAACCACGAGCAGTACTTC. This translates into CASSVGQTNHEQYF.